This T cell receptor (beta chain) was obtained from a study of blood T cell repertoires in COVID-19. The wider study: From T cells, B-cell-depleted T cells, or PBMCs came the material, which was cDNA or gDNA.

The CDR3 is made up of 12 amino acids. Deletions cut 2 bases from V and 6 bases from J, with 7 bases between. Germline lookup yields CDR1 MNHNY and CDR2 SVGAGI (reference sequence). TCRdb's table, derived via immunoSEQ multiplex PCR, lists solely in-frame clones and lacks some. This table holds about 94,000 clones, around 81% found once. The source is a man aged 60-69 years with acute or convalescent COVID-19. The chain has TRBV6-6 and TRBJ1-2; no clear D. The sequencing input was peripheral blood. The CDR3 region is CASSYTGNGYTF. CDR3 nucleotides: TGTGCCAGCAGTTACACGGGAAATGGCTACACCTTC.